This T cell receptor (beta chain) is drawn from a study of blood T cell repertoires in COVID-19 (dated by TCRdb to 2020 to 2021). Study-level background: Collaborator samples came from the United States, Italy and Spain and covered acute and convalescent phases of COVID-19. Where available, HLA class I and class II types were obtained from metadata supplied by the sample provider rather than from assay-based typing. Deeply sampled blood TCRbeta repertoires from subjects exposed to, actively infected with, or recovered from COVID-19 were included in the dataset. The samples were drawn from two sources: the first 160 participants of the ongoing ImmuneRACE study, and 1,254 subjects contributed by 6 global collaborators. The prospective study material was composed of cDNA or gDNA derived from T cells, B-cell-depleted T cells, or PBMCs. Sample metadata almost always included a de-identified subject ID, COVID-19 status, age in years and sex. The repertoires were made available in a free public database intended to serve as a resource for research on the immune response to SARS-CoV-2.

TCRbeta CDR3 regions were amplified from genomic DNA using the immunoSEQ Assay, a bias-controlled multiplex PCR. The study's own analysis went as follows. The number of nucleated cells in each sample was estimated by amplification of reference gene primers within the assay. Sequence reads were collapsed and filtered to measure the absolute abundance of every unique TCRbeta CDR3 rearrangement. For each sample, productive Simpson clonality was calculated by taking the square root of Simpson's diversity index across productive rearrangements. This is the immuneACCESS table as TCRdb keeps it, with only in-frame sequences that have V and J called. A part of the clones is gone; compared with another copy, unresolved V genes explain less than half, and the rest is unexplained. The DNA gave D and trimming, while V, J and clone size come from that table. The sample table holds some 100,000 clones, of which roughly 84% were seen once. Of the sample, around 13% falls within the top ten clones.

Whole blood was collected in K2EDTA tubes by collaborating institutions according to the institutions' own protocols. For TCRbeta analysis, collaborators shipped samples as frozen whole blood, isolated PBMCs, or DNA extracted from either of those sample types. Broad study findings and their caveats: The amount of clinical and demographic metadata varied by source and participant and was provided uncurated.

On this clone itself: No cognate antigen has been identified for it. Base qualities are not at hand, and no much larger clone is one base apart.

The source of this sequence is a human donor in a cohort sampled during active COVID-19. The sequenced sample was peripheral blood.

CDR3 loop: CASMEGLAKETQYF. The base sequence is TGTGCCAGCATGGAGGGACTAGCGAAAGAGACCCAGTACTTC. The chain couples TRBV6-5 to TRBJ2-5, with 10 bases matching TRBD2. Reading the germline V gene gives CDR1 MNHEY and CDR2 SVGAGI. Including the terminal cysteine and phenylalanine, the CDR3 comprises 14 residues. The sequence is cut down to CDR3 DNA, 42 bases in frame from base 1. Trimming accounts for 7 bases at V and 3 bases at J, while the number of junction bases matched to no gene is 5.